The clone carrying this T cell receptor beta chain turned up a few times. As yet, its antigen is unknown. CD4+ naive, central memory, regulatory and stem cell-like memory subsets were isolated by sorting on CD45RO/CCR7/CD25/CD127/CD95/CD27. The investigators reverse transcribed all of the isolated RNA, so they sequenced expressed TCRB transcripts. Produced via immunoSEQ multiplex PCR; TCRdb's table is partial and in-frame only. The sample gives hundreds of thousands of clones, around 16% of which show up once; about 0.097% is in the top ten. J lost 0 bases, V lost 3 bases, and 3 bases had no gene match. The CDR3 has 16 residues. The germline V gene has CDR1 SGHVS and CDR2 FNYEAQ. This record comes from a study of beta chain features in type 1 diabetes. Study findings and constraints: All four CD4+ subsets from Type 1 diabetes patients carried moderately but significantly shorter TCRB CDR3s. Because the template was cDNA, high-expressing cells might be over-represented. More deletions and fewer insertions at VDJ junctions were seen in type 1 diabetes patients.

The sample taken for sequencing was naive CD4+ T cells from blood. The genes are TRBV7-6 and TRBJ2-1; 9 bases align to TRBD2. This TCR was sampled from a man between 18 and 35 years old in good health. The CDR3: CASSLTSGRSYNEQFF. DNA for the CDR3: TGTGCCAGCAGCTTGACTAGCGGACGCTCCTACAATGAGCAGTTCTTC. Variable domain in full (rest from reference TRBV7-6 and TRBJ2-1): GAGVSQSPRYKVTKRGQDVALRCDPISGHVSLYWYRQALGQGPEFLTYFNYEAQQDKSGLPNDRFSAERPEGSISTLTIQRTEQRDSAMYRCASSLTSGRSYNEQFFGPGTRLTVL.